This T cell receptor (beta chain) is drawn from a study of cytomegalovirus exposure and HLA in healthy donors. Study-wide points: Researchers counted 180 or so TCR beta chains as cytomegalovirus-associated.

Unrecorded immune exposure was likely among donors, who were nominally healthy when sampled. Comments on this clone: Its antigen is not known.

Amplification used 60 Vbeta primers and 13 Jbeta primers. Here immunoSEQ multiplex PCR was the method, and the copy in TCRdb shows in-frame clones only, minus some. The profile shows about 180,000 clones, just over 75% of them singletons. The source material was PBMCs. The source of this sequence is a man aged 18 to 30 in good health and CMV-seronegative.

The chain's CDR3 is CASSLSLAGGPTYEQYF. The CDR3 DNA is TGTGCCAGCAGCTTGAGTCTAGCGGGAGGCCCGACCTACGAGCAGTACTTC. The chain carries TRBV7-9 and TRBJ2-7; 11 bases align to TRBD2. V trimming: 3 bases; J trimming: 2 bases; junction bases outside the gene matches: 9. Germline V gene lookup returns CDR1 SEHNR and CDR2 FQNEAQ (reference sequence). The CDR3 is 17 residues long.